A single sample gave rise to the 25 T cell receptor beta chains below, sequenced in a study of neurological immune-mediated disorders. TCRdb reprocessed the 5' RACE reads via MiXCR and lists one record per CDR3 protein. The data show tens of thousands of distinct CDR3 sequences, around 14% seen once. As to time point: longitudinal time-point 2. Sequencing was carried out using PBMCs. The receptors come from a female donor with HTLV-1-associated myelopathy (HAM/TSP).

This clonotype has a count of ten or more. The chain links TRBV7-9 to TRBJ1-4; tentative D call: TRBD1 (6 bases). V was pared by 5 bases and J by 5 bases, with 15 bases between. This CDR3 contains 15 residues. Germline CDR1 SEHNR, CDR2 FQNEAQ (reference sequence). The CDR3 DNA follows: TGTGCCAGCAGCGGGGCGGGGGCACCGAATGAAAAACTGTTTTTT. Translation gives CASSGAGAPNEKLFF.

There are many counts of this clonotype. The chain uses TRBV5-1 and TRBJ1-5; 7 nucleotides line up with TRBD1. From germline, CDR1 is SGHRS and CDR2 YFSETQ. The trim removed 3 bases at V and 4 bases at J, leaving 4 bases unmatched. This CDR3 has 14 residues. In DNA form, the CDR3 reads TGCGCCAGCAGCTCATCAGGGGGTAATCAGCCCCAGCATTTT. This translates into CASSSSGGNQPQHF. Full variable domain (remainder filled in from reference TRBV5-1 and TRBJ1-5): KAGVTQTPRYLIKTRGQQVTLSCSPISGHRSVSWYQQTPGQGLQFLFEYFSETQRNKGNFPGRFSGRQFSNSRSEMNVSTLELGDSALYLCASSSSGGNQPQHFGDGTRLSIL.

This clonotype was counted at least ten times. V usage is TRBV10-3 and J usage is TRBJ2-1; 8 positions match TRBD2. The CDR3 length is 14 residues. After removal of 8 bases from V and 7 bases from J, the junction contained 10 bases not matched to a gene. Germline lookup yields CDR1 ENHRY and CDR2 SYGVKD. CDR3 bases: TGTGCCATCGGAGACTCCGGGGGGGCAAATGAGCAGTTCTTC. Translation: CAIGDSGGANEQFF.

With regard to this clonotype: This may be a read error, as it is one base from a much larger clone. The chain links TRBV6-6 to TRBJ2-5, with 11 bases that match TRBD2. This CDR3 has 16 amino acids. Germline V gene sequence: CDR1 MNHNY, CDR2 SVGAGI (reference sequence). CDR3 sequence reads: CARSYSIAGGQETQYF. Here the CDR3 DNA reads TGTGCCAGAAGTTACTCGATAGCGGGGGGGCAGGAGACCCAGTACTTC.

This sequence joins TRBV12-3 or TRBV12-4 and TRBJ2-2; TRBD2 matches at 16 bases. The CDR3 consists of 17 residues. V lost 3 bases to trimming and J lost 4 bases; unmatched junction nucleotides: 2. In nucleotides, the CDR3 is TGTGCCAGCAGTTTTGGGACTAGCGGGGGGGTCACCGGGGAGCTGTTTTTT. It specifies CASSFGTSGGVTGELFF.

This clonotype has ten or more counts. The V call is TRBV5-1, the J call TRBJ2-1; TRBD1 agrees at 7 bases. The length of the CDR3 is 15 residues. Germline trimming cut 0 bases from V and 3 bases from J; bases unmatched to any gene: 3. The germline gives CDR1 SGHRS, CDR2 YFSETQ. The CDR3 loop is CASSLEGAGYNEQFF. The CDR3 DNA follows: TGCGCCAGCAGCTTGGAGGGGGCTGGCTACAATGAGCAGTTCTTC. Full variable domain (missing parts from reference TRBV5-1 and TRBJ2-1): KAGVTQTPRYLIKTRGQQVTLSCSPISGHRSVSWYQQTPGQGLQFLFEYFSETQRNKGNFPGRFSGRQFSNSRSEMNVSTLELGDSALYLCASSLEGAGYNEQFFGPGTRLTVL.

Ten or more counts support this clonotype. CDR3 loop: CASSQTLAGFGDEQFF. The CDR3 DNA is TGTGCCAGCAGCCAAACACTAGCGGGGTTTGGGGATGAGCAGTTCTTC. V usage is TRBV3-1 and J usage is TRBJ2-1; TRBD2 agrees at 10 bases. The trim removed 2 bases at V and 8 bases at J, leaving 9 bases unmatched. The germline V gene encodes CDR1 LGHDT and CDR2 YNNKEL (reference sequence). CDR3 length: 16 amino acids.

V and J are TRBV20-1 and TRBJ2-7; no clear D. Germline V gene sequence: CDR1 DFQATT, CDR2 SNEGSKA (reference sequence). Trimming left V 1 base short and J 3 bases short, with 7 bases between. The CDR3 has 12 amino acids. DNA of the CDR3: TGCAGTGCTAGAGCGACATACTACGAGCAGTACTTC. Its translation is CSARATYYEQYF.

This clonotype was seen ten or more times. The V gene is TRBV20-1, the J gene TRBJ2-2; 10 positions agree with TRBD1. CDR1 and CDR2 from the germline V gene are DFQATT and SNEGSKA (reference sequence). This CDR3 contains 15 residues. Unmatched junction bases numbered 4, after V lost 2 bases and J lost 4 bases. The CDR3 region has the DNA TGCAGTGCTAGACCAGGACAGGGGGTCACCGGGGAGCTGTTTTTT. Residues: CSARPGQGVTGELFF.

Concerning this clonotype itself: One end of the junction varies from germline; a read error may be responsible. The chain uses TRBV12-3 or TRBV12-4 and TRBJ2-1; D possibly corresponds to TRBD1 (5 bases). The length of the CDR3 is 15 residues. The CDR3 reads CASSLRQGSHNEQFF. As DNA, the CDR3 is TGTGCCAGCAGTTTAAGGCAGGGCTCCCACAATGAGCAGTTCTTC.

The table lists this clonotype with many counts. Written as DNA, the CDR3 is TGCGCCTCCAATCGAGGCCCTCCGAACACCGGGGAGCTGTTTTTT. Residues: CASNRGPPNTGELFF. The chain carries TRBV5-1 and TRBJ2-2; the D is unclear. This CDR3 spans 15 amino acids. The germline CDR1 and CDR2 sequences are SGHRS and YFSETQ. Trimming took 10 bases from V and 0 from J, leaving 16 bases between them.

This clonotype was counted many times. The chain recombines TRBV28 with TRBJ1-1, with D uncertain. This CDR3 is 14 amino acids long. Per germline, CDR1 MDHEN and CDR2 SYDVKM. V was pared by 3 bases and J by 10 bases, with 18 bases between. The CDR3 sequence: CASSFGESRVRAFF. The CDR3 nucleotides read TGTGCCAGCAGTTTCGGAGAATCAAGGGTGAGAGCTTTCTTT.

This clonotype was observed many times. The rearrangement uses TRBV9 and TRBJ2-6, with 7 nucleotides matching TRBD1. V was clipped by 3 bases and J by 0 bases; unmatched bases: 0. CDR3 size: 15 residues. Germline assignment: CDR1 SGDLS and CDR2 YYNGEE. The DNA of the CDR3 is TGTGCCAGCAGCGGGGACAGCTCTGGGGCCAACGTCCTGACTTTC. Translation gives CASSGDSSGANVLTF. Complete variable domain (other parts from reference TRBV9 and TRBJ2-6): DSGVTQTPKHLITATGQRVTLRCSPRSGDLSVYWYQQSLDQGLQFLIQYYNGEERAKGNILERFSAQQFPDLHSELNLSSLELGDSALYFCASSGDSSGANVLTFGAGSRLTVL.

V is TRBV28 and J is TRBJ1-3; D is undetermined. Germline-derived CDR1 and CDR2 are MDHEN and SYDVKM. V was pared by 5 bases and J by 2 bases, with 16 bases between. This CDR3 contains 16 residues. CDR3 sequence reads: CASSQWVASAGNTIYF. In DNA form, the CDR3 reads TGTGCCAGCAGTCAGTGGGTTGCGTCTGCTGGAAACACCATATATTTT.

At least ten counts were recorded for this clonotype. This chain links TRBV5-1 with TRBJ1-3; weak D call: TRBD1 (5 bases). The CDR3 sequence is 17 residues long. Germline lookup yields CDR1 SGHRS and CDR2 YFSETQ. Between the trimmed V and J ends, which lost 5 bases and 1 base, there was a span of 19 bases. The CDR3: CASSPREGTSSGNTIYF. The CDR3 region has the DNA TGCGCCAGCAGTCCCCGCGAGGGGACGTCTTCTGGAAACACCATATATTTT.

This clonotype was recorded at least ten times. The CDR3 coding sequence is TGCGCCAGCAGCTGGACTAGCGGGGAAAACTACGAGCAGTACTTC. It is translated as CASSWTSGENYEQYF. This chain uses TRBV5-1 with TRBJ2-7; TRBD2 matches 12 bases. The CDR3 runs 15 residues. In germline, CDR1 is SGHRS, CDR2 YFSETQ. V was clipped by 3 bases and J by 3 bases; unmatched bases: 4.

This clonotype was counted ten times or more. The rearrangement uses TRBV2 and TRBJ1-1; D remains ambiguous. V dropped 3 bases and J dropped 1 base, with 9 bases sitting between them. Germline V gene data show CDR1 as SNHLY and CDR2 as FYNNEI. The CDR3 loop spans 14 amino acids. The chain's CDR3 is CASSDRTSNTEAFF. The CDR3 DNA is TGTGCCAGCAGTGACAGGACTTCGAACACTGAAGCTTTCTTT.

The V call is TRBV20-1, the J call TRBJ2-3; 10 bases line up with TRBD2. Losses at the gene ends were 6 bases for V and 2 bases for J; bases not matched to a gene: 11. This CDR3 spans 16 amino acids. Looked up from germline, CDR1 is DFQATT and CDR2 is SNEGSKA (reference sequence). The CDR3 DNA reads as TGCAGTGCAGCCGCCTTACTAGCGGGGCCCACAGATACGCAGTATTTT. It encodes CSAAALLAGPTDTQYF.

The table lists this clonotype with many counts. The chain uses TRBV6-5 and TRBJ2-7, with 11 bases fitting TRBD1. The junction had 3 bases not matched to a gene; V was cut back by 6 bases and J by 2 bases. The CDR3 spans 14 residues. Germline lookup yields CDR1 MNHEY and CDR2 SVGAGI. The DNA for the CDR3 is TGTGCCAGCAGGCCGGGACAGGGGGCCTACGAGCAGTACTTC. It yields the protein CASRPGQGAYEQYF.

The V call is TRBV10-3, the J call TRBJ2-7; TRBD2 agrees at 7 bases. The CDR3 has 17 amino acids. The germline CDR1 and CDR2 sequences are ENHRY and SYGVKD. Trimming removed 6 bases from V and 0 bases from J; junction bases left unmatched: 14. CDR3 amino acids: CAIRSGVGRGSSYEQYF. CDR3 nucleotides: TGTGCCATCAGATCGGGGGTTGGGCGGGGGAGCTCCTACGAGCAGTACTTC.

This clonotype has a count of ten or more. CDR3 sequence: CASSLEGSLGYTF. CDR3 DNA: TGTGCCAGCAGCCTGGAGGGGTCGTTGGGCTACACCTTC. The chain links TRBV3-1 to TRBJ1-2; TRBD1 is a possible D gene (5 bases). The germline V gene encodes CDR1 LGHDT and CDR2 YNNKEL (reference sequence). The CDR3 loop spans 13 amino acids. The germline V and J ends were trimmed by 4 bases and 8 bases, with 14 bases remaining between them.

In its sample, this clonotype is medium-sized. The genes are TRBV5-1 and TRBJ1-1, with D possibly TRBD1 on 6 matching bases. The CDR3 runs to 16 residues. The V gene lost 2 bases and the J gene lost 1 base, with 15 bases spanning the gap. Germline lookup yields CDR1 SGHRS and CDR2 YFSETQ. The CDR3 sequence is CASSFGTGRENTEAFF. The CDR3 DNA sequence: TGCGCCAGCAGCTTCGGCACAGGGAGGGAGAACACTGAAGCTTTCTTT.

At least ten counts were recorded for this clonotype. This sequence joins TRBV5-6 and TRBJ2-1; 8 positions match TRBD2. The V segment lost 2 bases and the J segment 3 bases; nucleotides outside the gene matches: 4. The CDR3 length is 15 residues. In germline, CDR1 is SGHDT, CDR2 YYEEEE. Here the CDR3 DNA reads TGTGCCAGCAGCTTTCGGGCGGGGGGCTACAATGAGCAGTTCTTC. Protein: CASSFRAGGYNEQFF.

This clonotype was counted many times. The chain joins TRBV5-1 to TRBJ2-7; D gene unclear. Germline CDR1 reads SGHRS; CDR2 reads YFSETQ. CDR3 length equals 12 residues. V was trimmed by 4 bases and J by 0 bases, leaving 5 bases between them. CDR3 DNA: TGCGCCAGCAGCAGGGACTCCTACGAGCAGTACTTC. It yields the protein CASSRDSYEQYF. The full variable domain, its missing parts supplied by reference TRBV5-1 and TRBJ2-7, is KAGVTQTPRYLIKTRGQQVTLSCSPISGHRSVSWYQQTPGQGLQFLFEYFSETQRNKGNFPGRFSGRQFSNSRSEMNVSTLELGDSALYLCASSRDSYEQYFGPGTRLTVT.

This clonotype was seen at least ten times. The J gene is TRBJ2-2, the V gene TRBV7-2; D not certain. The germline CDR1 and CDR2 sequences are SGHTA and FQGNSA. Trimming removed 5 bases from V and 6 bases from J, with 7 bases in between. The CDR3 sequence is 12 residues long. CDR3 residues: CASSPLAGELFF. Written as DNA, the CDR3 is TGTGCCAGCAGCCCGCTTGCCGGGGAGCTGTTTTTT.